Each of the 9 T cell receptor beta chains below was sequenced from the same sample in a study of blood T cell repertoires in COVID-19. Profiled with immunoSEQ multiplex PCR; TCRdb holds only in-frame clones, not every one. The sample includes about 110,000 clones, around 90% of them seen just once. Sequenced sample: peripheral blood. These receptors were collected from a human donor in a cohort sampled during active COVID-19.

This clone has only one observation. The chain links TRBV19 to TRBJ1-1; perhaps TRBD1 as D (6 bases). Trimming stripped 2 bases from V and 1 base from J, with 11 bases between. Germline V gene sequence: CDR1 LNHDA, CDR2 SQIVND (reference sequence). The length of the CDR3 is 15 residues. The CDR3 protein is CASSIQGPANTEAFF. CDR3 in DNA: TGTGCCAGTAGTATACAGGGGCCGGCGAACACTGAAGCTTTCTTT.

V and J are TRBV10-1 and TRBJ2-1; 8 bases match TRBD1. The V and J ends lost 7 bases and 15 bases, in that order; junction bases with no gene match: 14. The germline gives CDR1 WNHNN, CDR2 SYGVQD (reference sequence). The CDR3 is 13 amino acids. CDR3 sequence: CASNSPGQESLFF. The DNA of the CDR3 is TGCGCCAGCAATTCGCCGGGACAGGAGTCTCTGTTCTTC.

The genes are TRBV11-2 and TRBJ2-7; tentative D call: TRBD1 (5 bases). Trimming cost V 10 bases and J 0 bases, with 13 bases left between them. CDR1 is SGHAT and CDR2 is FQNNGV in the germline V gene. The CDR3 consists of 13 residues. The CDR3 sequence is CATRQNPSYEQYF. CDR3 DNA sequence: TGTGCCACTCGACAGAATCCCTCCTACGAGCAGTACTTC.

The chain is built from TRBV12-3 or TRBV12-4 and TRBJ1-2, with a tentative D call TRBD1 (5 bases). Trimming pared 3 bases from V and 8 bases from J, leaving 10 bases between. This CDR3 is 12 amino acids long. CDR3 region: CASSFSGYGYTF. The CDR3 DNA is TGTGCCAGCAGTTTCTCAGGGTACGGCTACACCTTC.

The chain is built from TRBV15 and TRBJ2-1; D is possibly TRBD2 (7 bases). Trimming removed 5 bases at V and 7 bases at J, with 21 bases between. Germline CDR1 is LNHNV and CDR2 is YYDKDF (reference sequence). The length of the CDR3 is 16 residues. CDR3 bases: TGTGCCACCAGCGGGGGCGGGGACTATCTTATTAATGAGCAGTTCTTC. Translation: CATSGGGDYLINEQFF.

This chain connects TRBV20-1 to TRBJ2-1; tentative D call: TRBD1 (6 bases). The CDR3 has 10 amino acids. Between the trimmed V and J ends, which lost 6 bases and 9 bases, there was a span of 9 bases. Germline V CDR1 and CDR2: DFQATT, SNEGSKA (reference sequence). The CDR3 loop is CSAGTLEQFF. As DNA, the CDR3 is TGCAGTGCCGGGACACTTGAGCAGTTCTTC.

This rearrangement joins TRBV5-5 to TRBJ2-5; possible D gene TRBD2, 5 bases. Germline CDR1 SGHKS, CDR2 YYEKEE (reference sequence). Trimming pared 3 bases from V and 4 bases from J, leaving 10 bases between. This CDR3 contains 13 residues. The CDR3 DNA sequence: TGTGCCAGCAGCTCAACTAGAACAGAGACCCAGTACTTC. It codes for CASSSTRTETQYF.

This chain joins TRBV5-1 and TRBJ1-1; D remains unclear. The germline gives CDR1 SGHRS, CDR2 YFSETQ. This CDR3 spans 14 amino acids. V shed 6 bases and J shed 4 bases, with 16 bases lying between them. The CDR3: CASTTGLMGTEAFF. In nucleotides, the CDR3 is TGCGCCAGCACCACTGGACTTATGGGCACTGAAGCTTTCTTT. Variable domain in full (rest from reference TRBV5-1 and TRBJ1-1): KAGVTQTPRYLIKTRGQQVTLSCSPISGHRSVSWYQQTPGQGLQFLFEYFSETQRNKGNFPGRFSGRQFSNSRSEMNVSTLELGDSALYLCASTTGLMGTEAFFGQGTRLTVV.

This chain connects TRBV6-2 or TRBV6-3 to TRBJ2-1; 10 nucleotides line up with TRBD2. V gave up 5 bases and J gave up 7 bases; unmatched junction bases: 8. The CDR3 is 15 residues long. CDR1 is MNHEY and CDR2 is SVGEGT in the germline V gene. CDR3: CASSPLAGVVNEQFF. CDR3 DNA: TGTGCCAGCAGTCCCCTAGCGGGAGTCGTGAATGAGCAGTTCTTC.